The 21 T cell receptor beta chains below were found in one sample sequenced in a study of blood T cells in healthy people across ages. Using a J-beta primer mix together with a sample-barcoded 5' primer, a second PCR was run for roughly 6 to 12 cycles. TCRdb analysed the 5' RACE reads with MiXCR anew, one entry per CDR3 protein. The table shows hundreds of thousands of distinct CDR3 sequences, with less than 70% occurring only once. The source material was blood. These receptors all stem from a man at least 80 years old in good health.

The table lists this clonotype with a few counts. The V and J genes are TRBV29-1 and TRBJ1-2; D is undetermined. The germline gives CDR1 SQVTM, CDR2 ANQGSEA. The V and J ends lost 1 base and 4 bases respectively, with 13 bases between them. The CDR3 is 14 residues long. Here the CDR3 reads CSVEVALTSYGYTF. The CDR3 DNA is TGCAGCGTTGAAGTGGCCCTGACCTCCTATGGCTACACCTTC.

The V gene is TRBV4-2, the J gene TRBJ2-7; 7 positions match TRBD1. CDR1 and CDR2 (germline): LGHNA, YNFKEQ. V lost 1 base, J lost 2 bases, and 8 bases stayed unmatched. The CDR3 extends over 16 amino acids. CDR3 sequence reads: CASSQAGTGAPYEQYF. The CDR3 DNA is TGTGCCAGCAGCCAAGCGGGCACAGGGGCTCCCTACGAGCAGTACTTC.

Concerning this clonotype itself: Possible read error: a much larger clone is one base away. This rearrangement joins TRBV29-1 to TRBJ2-7; 10 bases are a match to TRBD2. The CDR3 consists of 13 residues. J lost 5 bases, V lost 6 bases, and 7 bases had no gene match. The germline V gene encodes CDR1 SQVTM and CDR2 ANQGSEA. The CDR3 loop reads CSVTSGSSHEQYF. CDR3 DNA sequence: TGCAGCGTGACTAGCGGGTCTTCCCACGAGCAGTACTTC.

The rearrangement joins TRBV12-3 or TRBV12-4 to TRBJ2-7; the D is unclear. V lost 3 bases to trimming and J lost 7 bases, with 16 bases between them. The CDR3 totals 14 residues. Here the CDR3 DNA reads TGTGCCAGCAGTTTCGAGGCTGGGTTGGGTGAGCAGTACTTC. This encodes CASSFEAGLGEQYF.

This sequence joins TRBV9 and TRBJ2-7; 9 nucleotides line up with TRBD2. Germline CDR1 is SGDLS and CDR2 is YYNGEE. V lost 3 bases, J lost 0 bases, and 4 bases stayed unmatched. The CDR3 is 15 amino acids. This CDR3 is CASSGFSGSSYEQYF. The CDR3 nucleotides are TGTGCCAGCAGCGGATTTAGCGGGAGCTCCTACGAGCAGTACTTC. The variable domain in full, with the rest retrieved from reference TRBV9 and TRBJ2-7, is DSGVTQTPKHLITATGQRVTLRCSPRSGDLSVYWYQQSLDQGLQFLIQYYNGEERAKGNILERFSAQQFPDLHSELNLSSLELGDSALYFCASSGFSGSSYEQYFGPGTRLTVT.

This clonotype came up once. The V and J genes are TRBV10-1 and TRBJ2-5, with D possibly being TRBD1 or TRBD2 (5 bases each). The CDR3 spans 16 residues. Germline CDR1 WNHNN, CDR2 SYGVQD (reference sequence). Trimming pared 5 bases from V and 2 bases from J, leaving 18 bases between. CDR3 nucleotides: TGCGCCAGCAGTCCCCCGGGGCGGCCTGGTCAAGAGACCCAGTACTTC. Translated: CASSPPGRPGQETQYF.

The V call is TRBV2, the J call TRBJ2-5; 8 nucleotides match TRBD1. The germline V gene encodes CDR1 SNHLY and CDR2 FYNNEI. This CDR3 has 15 amino acids. V trimming: 5 bases; J trimming: 11 bases; junction bases outside the gene matches: 16. This chain's CDR3 is CASSLGQAGNNEQYF. In DNA form, the CDR3 reads TGTGCCAGCAGTTTGGGACAGGCCGGCAACAATGAGCAGTACTTC.

This clonotype was recorded once. The chain combines TRBV11-2 with TRBJ2-1, with D possibly being TRBD1 (6 bases). Germline V lookup: CDR1 SGHAT, CDR2 FQNNGV. This CDR3 is 23 amino acids long. Trimming removed 0 bases from V and 12 bases from J, with 42 bases in between. The CDR3 DNA is TGTGCCAGCAGCTTAGATTCCCCAGGGAAGTTCTCTAGTCGGGGTTGGGACAATGAGTGGCAGTTCTTC. Translated, it gives CASSLDSPGKFSSRGWDNEWQFF.

This chain connects TRBV7-9 to TRBJ2-7; TRBD1 agrees at 12 bases. This CDR3 has 16 residues. CDR1 SEHNR and CDR2 FQNEAQ come from the germline V gene (reference sequence). V was pared by 5 bases and J by 5 bases, with 10 bases of the junction left unmatched. The CDR3 region is CASSRDRGLSPHEQYF. DNA of the CDR3: TGTGCCAGCAGCAGGGACAGGGGGCTGAGCCCCCACGAGCAGTACTTC.

V gene TRBV9 combines with J gene TRBJ2-7; the D call may be TRBD1 or TRBD2 (5 bases each). The CDR3 covers 15 residues. The germline V gene has CDR1 SGDLS and CDR2 YYNGEE. V was clipped by 3 bases and J by 5 bases, with 18 bases between them. The CDR3 DNA is TGTGCCAGCAGCGCAACCGGGACGGCCGGGCACGAGCAGTACTTC. Translation: CASSATGTAGHEQYF.

This chain uses TRBV4-2 with TRBJ2-5; maybe TRBD2 (5 bases). The CDR3 extends over 14 amino acids. Germline V gene data show CDR1 as LGHNA and CDR2 as YNFKEQ. With 1 base removed from V and 5 bases from J, the gap between germline ends came to 11 bases. The CDR3 coding sequence is TGTGCCAGCAGCCAAGTGCAACTAGAGGAGACCCAGTACTTC. This gives the protein CASSQVQLEETQYF.

This clonotype was recorded a few times. The V gene is TRBV7-2, the J gene TRBJ2-4, with D maybe TRBD2 (5 bases). The tail of the sequence fits TRBJ2-7 better, so the J call may be wrong. There are 13 residues in the CDR3. The germline V gene encodes CDR1 SGHTA and CDR2 FQGNSA. The DNA for the CDR3 is TGTGCCAGCAGCTTAACGGGGTCGGGCGAGCAGTACTTC. This gives the protein CASSLTGSGEQYF.

This clonotype was recorded a few times. CDR3: CSVGQPQETQYF. CDR3 sequence (DNA): TGCAGCGTTGGGCAGCCTCAGGAGACCCAGTACTTC. The V gene is TRBV29-1, the J gene TRBJ2-5, with D uncertain. Germline values: CDR1 SQVTM, CDR2 ANQGSEA. Trimming shortened V by 4 bases and J by 5 bases, and 11 bases separated the two germline ends. The CDR3 is 12 residues long.

The rearrangement uses TRBV5-1 and TRBJ2-1; D gene uncertain. Germline-derived CDR1 and CDR2 are SGHRS and YFSETQ. The CDR3 sequence is 16 residues long. Deletions cut 2 bases from V and 0 bases from J, with 12 bases between. CDR3 bases: TGCGCCAGCAGCTTCGGCCGCCCCGGCTCCTACAATGAGCAGTTCTTC. Encoded protein: CASSFGRPGSYNEQFF.

This clonotype came up once. This chain joins TRBV4-2 and TRBJ2-3; D is undetermined. Germline V CDR1 and CDR2: LGHNA, YNFKEQ. V lost 5 bases to trimming and J lost 1 base, with 10 bases between them. The CDR3 totals 14 residues. CDR3 region: CASSYRLGTDTQYF. The CDR3 region has the DNA TGTGCCAGCAGCTACCGACTCGGCACAGATACGCAGTATTTT.

The chain employs TRBV5-1 and TRBJ2-2, with D possibly TRBD2 on 5 matching bases. V lost 4 bases and J 6 bases, leaving 16 bases between the germline ends. Germline CDR1 and CDR2: SGHRS and YFSETQ. This CDR3 contains 15 residues. CDR3 residues: CASSQDSRSAGELFF. The CDR3 DNA reads TGCGCCAGCAGCCAGGACTCTAGGAGCGCCGGGGAGCTGTTTTTT. Combining the CDR3 with reference TRBV5-1 and TRBJ2-2 gives the whole variable domain KAGVTQTPRYLIKTRGQQVTLSCSPISGHRSVSWYQQTPGQGLQFLFEYFSETQRNKGNFPGRFSGRQFSNSRSEMNVSTLELGDSALYLCASSQDSRSAGELFFGEGSRLTVL.

This chain connects TRBV3-1 to TRBJ1-4, with 9 bases that match TRBD1. Trimming at V came to 3 bases and at J to 8 bases, leaving 4 bases not matched to a gene. The V gene's germline CDR1 is LGHDT and CDR2 YNNKEL (reference sequence). The CDR3 extends over 14 amino acids. CDR3 coding DNA: TGTGCCAGCAGCCAGCCGGGACAGGGAGAAAAACTGTTTTTT. Its protein is CASSQPGQGEKLFF.

This chain uses TRBV27 with TRBJ2-6; no definite D call. This CDR3 spans 17 amino acids. The germline V and J ends were trimmed by 5 bases and 0 bases, with 14 bases remaining between them. CDR1 is MNHEY, CDR2 SMNVEV, per germline (reference sequence). CDR3 DNA: TGTGCCAGCAGTCCTCTCGGACGGCTCTCTGGGGCCAACGTCCTGACTTTC. This gives the protein CASSPLGRLSGANVLTF.

V and J are TRBV28 and TRBJ2-1; 9 nucleotides align to TRBD2. V lost 6 bases to trimming and J lost 6 bases; unmatched junction nucleotides: 15. There are 17 residues in the CDR3. Germline V gene data show CDR1 as MDHEN and CDR2 as SYDVKM. The CDR3 loop is CASRSLAGPVGSNEQFF. DNA of the CDR3: TGTGCCAGCAGAAGTCTAGCGGGACCAGTGGGGAGCAATGAGCAGTTCTTC.

This clonotype was counted many times. The chain uses TRBV12-3 or TRBV12-4 and TRBJ2-3; D not certain. V was shortened by 0 bases and J by 4 bases, with 5 bases between the two germline ends. This CDR3 is 13 amino acids long. The CDR3, as DNA: TGTGCCAGCAGTTTAGCTATTCCAGATACGCAGTATTTT. Its translation is CASSLAIPDTQYF.

This clonotype has at least ten counts. This sequence joins TRBV7-9 and TRBJ2-3; 12 bases align to TRBD2. CDR1 SEHNR and CDR2 FQNEAQ come from the germline V gene (reference sequence). J gave up 14 bases and V 6 bases, and 12 bases lay outside the gene matches. The length of the CDR3 is 14 residues. For the CDR3, the DNA is TGTGCCAGCAGTCTAGCGGGAGGGGACAGCGACGCGTATTTT. Amino acid sequence: CASSLAGGDSDAYF.